Below, 21 T cell receptor beta chains from the same sample are listed, as sequenced in a study of cytomegalovirus exposure and HLA in healthy donors. A multiplex PCR was run with 60 Vbeta primers and 13 Jbeta primers. Profiling relied on immunoSEQ multiplex PCR, and the TCRdb table lists in-frame clones only, not all of them. The table lists 100,000 to 150,000 clones, roughly 73% of them singletons. Sequencing was carried out using PBMCs. The origin of the receptors is a man between 60 and 75 years old in good health and CMV-seropositive.

This chain links TRBV9 with TRBJ2-1, with unresolved D. From germline, CDR1 is SGDLS and CDR2 YYNGEE. With 4 bases removed from V and 5 bases from J, the gap between germline ends came to 4 bases. The CDR3 sequence is 11 residues long. CDR3 in DNA: TGTGCCAGCAGCCCCAACAATGAGCAGTTCTTC. It is translated as CASSPNNEQFF.

This clone appeared a single time. The chain joins TRBV5-8 to TRBJ1-5, with TRBD1 matching 10 bases. V shed 4 bases and J 6 bases; nucleotides not matched to a gene: 10. The V gene's germline CDR1 is SGHTS and CDR2 YDEGEE. This CDR3 spans 16 amino acids. CDR3 sequence: CASSPRDRGFGQPQHF. The DNA for the CDR3 is TGTGCCAGCAGCCCCCGGGACAGGGGATTCGGTCAGCCCCAGCATTTT.

The chain uses TRBV7-2 and TRBJ1-5; no definite D call. V lost 3 bases to trimming and J lost 5 bases, with 8 bases between them. CDR3 length equals 13 residues. From germline, CDR1 is SGHTA and CDR2 FQGNSA. CDR3 loop: CASSFADDQPQHF. The CDR3 DNA sequence: TGTGCCAGCAGCTTCGCAGATGATCAGCCCCAGCATTTT.

This clone was counted between two and nine times. V is TRBV10-3 and J is TRBJ1-2; the match to TRBD1 covers 9 bases. V shed 5 bases, J shed 4 bases, and the junction held 5 bases outside the gene matches. There are 14 residues in the CDR3. The V gene's germline CDR1 is ENHRY and CDR2 SYGVKD. The CDR3: CAISLSQGAYGYTF. The CDR3, as DNA: TGTGCCATCAGTTTATCACAGGGGGCCTATGGCTACACCTTC.

The J gene is TRBJ2-1, the V gene TRBV7-6; tentative D call: TRBD1 (6 bases). Germline values: CDR1 SGHVS, CDR2 FNYEAQ. V was clipped by 5 bases and J by 6 bases, with 17 bases between them. This CDR3 contains 15 residues. CDR3 residues: CASSLGTNPPNEQFF. In DNA form, the CDR3 reads TGTGCCAGCAGCCTCGGGACAAATCCCCCCAATGAGCAGTTCTTC.

The chain carries TRBV13 and TRBJ2-5; 7 bases agree with TRBD1. Gene TRBJ2-7 matches the end of the DNA better, so the J call may be wrong. This CDR3 spans 14 amino acids. Germline V gene sequence: CDR1 PRHDT, CDR2 FYEKMQ (reference sequence). The CDR3 is CASSHTGQTYEQYF. DNA for the CDR3: TGTGCCAGCAGTCATACGGGACAGACCTACGAGCAGTACTTC.

The rearrangement uses TRBV5-1 and TRBJ2-5; 10 positions agree with TRBD1. The CDR3 extends over 14 amino acids. V was clipped by 4 bases and J by 5 bases; unmatched bases: 5. The germline V gene has CDR1 SGHRS and CDR2 YFSETQ. For the CDR3, the DNA is TGCGCCAGCAGCGGAGGGACAGGGGACGAGACCCAGTACTTC. It specifies CASSGGTGDETQYF.

The CDR3 DNA follows: TGTGCCAGCAGCCAAGATCGGGGTGAAACTGAAGCTTTCTTT. Translated: CASSQDRGETEAFF. The chain couples TRBV4-2 to TRBJ1-1; D is undetermined. This CDR3 contains 14 residues. Germline V CDR1 and CDR2: LGHNA, YNFKEQ. V lost 0 bases and J lost 5, with 10 bases in between.

This chain connects TRBV2 to TRBJ2-1; D is ambiguous. The CDR3 consists of 12 residues. V gave up 2 bases and J gave up 5 bases, with 4 bases separating them. Looked up from germline, CDR1 is SNHLY and CDR2 is FYNNEI. CDR3 in DNA: TGTGCCAGCAGTGAATATGACAATGAGCAGTTCTTC. It specifies CASSEYDNEQFF.

This clone appeared a single time. The chain carries TRBV2 and TRBJ2-2; D is perhaps TRBD1 (6 bases). Germline V lookup: CDR1 SNHLY, CDR2 FYNNEI. Trimming left V 9 bases short and J 2 bases short, with 13 bases between. The CDR3 covers 14 residues. CDR3 nucleotide sequence: TGTGCCAGTCGCCGGGACACTAACACCGGGGAGCTGTTTTTT. This translates into CASRRDTNTGELFF.

V usage is TRBV28 and J usage is TRBJ2-7; 9 nucleotides align to TRBD1. The V segment lost 3 bases and the J segment 3 bases; nucleotides outside the gene matches: 0. The length of the CDR3 is 13 residues. Germline V CDR1 and CDR2: MDHEN, SYDVKM. The CDR3 loop reads CASSLGQGYEQYF. CDR3 in DNA: TGTGCCAGCAGTTTGGGACAGGGCTACGAGCAGTACTTC. The complete variable domain, with remaining parts taken from reference TRBV28 and TRBJ2-7, reads DVKVTQSSRYLVKRTGEKVFLECVQDMDHENMFWYRQDPGLGLRLIYFSYDVKMKEKGDIPEGYSVSREKKERFSLILESASTNQTSMYLCASSLGQGYEQYFGPGTRLTVT.

The genes are TRBV19 and TRBJ2-7; 7 bases fit TRBD1. After removal of 11 bases from V and 12 bases from J, the junction contained 19 bases not matched to a gene. CDR3 length: 13 amino acids. Germline V gene sequence: CDR1 LNHDA, CDR2 SQIVND (reference sequence). The chain's CDR3 is CARKGGRVFKGYF. As DNA, the CDR3 is TGTGCCCGAAAAGGGGGCAGAGTCTTCAAGGGGTACTTC.

The rearrangement joins TRBV7-3 to TRBJ2-1, with 11 bases lining up with TRBD2. The CDR3 length is 17 residues. V trimming: 1 base; J trimming: 9 bases; junction bases outside the gene matches: 11. Germline V gives CDR1 SGHTA, CDR2 FQGTGA. This CDR3 reads CASSLRVSGGGDGEQFF. In DNA, the CDR3 is TGTGCCAGCAGCTTAAGGGTTAGCGGGGGGGGCGATGGTGAGCAGTTCTTC. The full variable domain, in which reference TRBV7-3 and TRBJ2-1 provide the parts outside the CDR3, is GAGVSQTPSNKVTEKGKYVELRCDPISGHTALYWYRQSLGQGPEFLIYFQGTGAADDSGLPNDRFFAVRPEGSVSTLKIQRTERGDSAVYLCASSLRVSGGGDGEQFFGPGTRLTVL.

The rearrangement links TRBV5-4 to TRBJ2-4; 10 bases match TRBD1. The V segment lost 3 bases and the J segment 6 bases; nucleotides outside the gene matches: 9. The CDR3 is 16 residues long. The germline V gene has CDR1 SGHNT and CDR2 YYREEE (reference sequence). This chain's CDR3 is CASSSRDRGYGNIQYF. The DNA of the CDR3 is TGTGCCAGCAGCTCCCGGGACAGGGGATATGGAAACATTCAGTACTTC.

This clone was recorded once. The J gene is TRBJ1-3, the V gene TRBV18; maybe TRBD1 (5 bases). Trimming took 2 bases from V and 0 from J, leaving 11 bases between them. The length of the CDR3 is 16 residues. Germline CDR1 reads KGHSH; CDR2 reads LQKENI. This CDR3 is CASSPGGHVSGNTIYF. The CDR3 DNA reads as TGTGCCAGCTCACCAGGCGGACATGTCTCTGGAAACACCATATATTTT.

This chain links TRBV5-1 with TRBJ1-5; the match to TRBD1 covers 7 bases. The CDR3 contains 16 residues. Trimming removed 2 bases from V and 2 bases from J; junction bases left unmatched: 7. Germline V lookup: CDR1 SGHRS, CDR2 YFSETQ. The CDR3 here is CASSFIDREGNQPQHF. DNA of the CDR3: TGCGCCAGCAGCTTCATAGACAGGGAGGGCAATCAGCCCCAGCATTTT.

The chain carries TRBV6-5 and TRBJ1-4; D is unclear. The germline V and J ends were trimmed by 6 bases and 1 base, with 9 bases remaining between them. The V gene's germline CDR1 is MNHEY and CDR2 SVGAGI. There are 14 residues in the CDR3. In DNA, the CDR3 is TGTGCCAGCAGCAGTGCGGAAACTAATGAAAAACTGTTTTTT. Its protein is CASSSAETNEKLFF.

V usage is TRBV30 and J usage is TRBJ1-1; perhaps TRBD1 as D (5 bases). Germline CDR1 GTSNPN, CDR2 SVGIG (reference sequence). CDR3 length: 13 residues. With 1 base removed from V and 7 bases from J, the gap between germline ends came to 13 bases. The CDR3 sequence: CAWSATPGGEAFF. CDR3 DNA: TGTGCCTGGAGTGCCACCCCCGGGGGTGAAGCTTTCTTT.

This chain links TRBV11-2 with TRBJ1-1; D is undetermined. The V end was cut by 0 bases, the J end by 3 bases, with 5 bases between. In germline, CDR1 is SGHAT, CDR2 FQNNGV. The length of the CDR3 is 13 residues. CDR3 residues: CASSLEQYTEAFF. In DNA form, the CDR3 reads TGTGCCAGCAGCTTAGAGCAGTACACTGAAGCTTTCTTT.

This clone was seen only a few times. The CDR3 region is CASSMGTGTDYGYTF. The CDR3 bases are TGTGCCAGCAGTATGGGAACCGGGACAGACTATGGCTACACCTTC. This sequence joins TRBV2 and TRBJ1-2, with 7 bases that match TRBD1. The CDR3 consists of 15 residues. After removal of 5 bases from V and 3 bases from J, the junction contained 9 bases not matched to a gene. The germline V gene encodes CDR1 SNHLY and CDR2 FYNNEI. The complete variable domain, with remaining parts taken from reference TRBV2 and TRBJ1-2, reads EPEVTQTPSHQVTQMGQEVILRCVPISNHLYFYWYRQILGQKVEFLVSFYNNEISEKSEIFDDQFSVERPDGSNFTLKIRSTKLEDSAMYFCASSMGTGTDYGYTFGSGTRLTVV.

CDR3 amino acids: CASSPAADRGSTEAFF. CDR3 coding DNA: TGTGCCAGCAGTCCGGCGGCGGACAGGGGCTCCACTGAAGCTTTCTTT. The rearrangement joins TRBV28 to TRBJ1-1; TRBD1 matches at 9 bases. Per the germline V gene, CDR1 is MDHEN and CDR2 is SYDVKM. The V and J ends lost 5 bases and 4 bases, in that order; junction bases with no gene match: 11. The CDR3 totals 16 residues.